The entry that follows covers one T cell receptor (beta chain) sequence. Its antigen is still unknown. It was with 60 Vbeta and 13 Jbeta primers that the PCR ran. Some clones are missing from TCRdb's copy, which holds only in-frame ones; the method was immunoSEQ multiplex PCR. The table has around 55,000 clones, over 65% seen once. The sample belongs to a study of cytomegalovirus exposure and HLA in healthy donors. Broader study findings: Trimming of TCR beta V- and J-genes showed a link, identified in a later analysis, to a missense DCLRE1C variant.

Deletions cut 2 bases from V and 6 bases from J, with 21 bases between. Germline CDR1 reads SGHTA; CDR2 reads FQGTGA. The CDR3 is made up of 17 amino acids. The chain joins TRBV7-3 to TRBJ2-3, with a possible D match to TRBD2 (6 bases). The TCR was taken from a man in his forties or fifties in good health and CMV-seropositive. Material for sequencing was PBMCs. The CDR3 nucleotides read TGTGCCAGCAGCTTATGGGGGGTACACCCTGCGGGGGATACGCAGTATTTT. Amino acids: CASSLWGVHPAGDTQYF.